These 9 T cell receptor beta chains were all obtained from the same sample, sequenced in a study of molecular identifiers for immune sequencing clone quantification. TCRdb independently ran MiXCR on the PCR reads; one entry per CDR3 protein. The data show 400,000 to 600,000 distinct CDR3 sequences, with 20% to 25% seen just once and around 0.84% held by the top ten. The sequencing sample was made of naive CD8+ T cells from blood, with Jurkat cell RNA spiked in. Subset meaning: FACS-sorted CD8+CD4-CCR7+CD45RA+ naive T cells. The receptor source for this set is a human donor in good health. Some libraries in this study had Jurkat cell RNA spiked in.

CDR3 residues: CASSQDSEGPYNEQFF. CDR3 coding DNA: TGTGCCAGCAGCCAAGATAGTGAGGGCCCCTACAATGAGCAGTTCTTC. The chain uses TRBV4-2 and TRBJ2-1, with D possibly being TRBD2 (5 bases). The CDR3 runs 16 residues. Germline V gene lookup returns CDR1 LGHNA and CDR2 YNFKEQ. V shed 0 bases and J shed 2 bases, with 11 bases lying between them.

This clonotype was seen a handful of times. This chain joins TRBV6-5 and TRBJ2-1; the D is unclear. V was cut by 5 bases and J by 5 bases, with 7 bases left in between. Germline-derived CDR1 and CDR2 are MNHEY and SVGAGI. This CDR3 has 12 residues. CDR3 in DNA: TGTGCCAGCAGTACCCACAACAATGAGCAGTTCTTC. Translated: CASSTHNNEQFF.

Here the CDR3 DNA reads TGTGCCAGCAGCGTAGGACGGACAGGGACTAACACCGGGGAGCTGTTTTTT. Translating it yields CASSVGRTGTNTGELFF. The chain combines TRBV9 with TRBJ2-2, with 8 positions matching TRBD1. The CDR3 covers 17 residues. CDR1 and CDR2 (germline): SGDLS, YYNGEE. V trimming: 0 bases; J trimming: 2 bases; junction bases outside the gene matches: 6.

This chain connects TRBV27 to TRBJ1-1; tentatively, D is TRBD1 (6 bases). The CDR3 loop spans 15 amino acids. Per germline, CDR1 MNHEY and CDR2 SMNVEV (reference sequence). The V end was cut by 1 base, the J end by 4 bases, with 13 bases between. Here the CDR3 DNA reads TGTGCCAGCAGTTTATTCCCGGGGGCGAGCACTGAAGCTTTCTTT. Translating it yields CASSLFPGASTEAFF.

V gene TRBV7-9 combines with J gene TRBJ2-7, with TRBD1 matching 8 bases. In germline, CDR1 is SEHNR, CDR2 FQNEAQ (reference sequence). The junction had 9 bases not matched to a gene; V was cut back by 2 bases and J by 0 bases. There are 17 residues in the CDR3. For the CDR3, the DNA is TGTGCCAGCAGCTTATCGTACGGACAGGGCTTCTCCTACGAGCAGTACTTC. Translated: CASSLSYGQGFSYEQYF.

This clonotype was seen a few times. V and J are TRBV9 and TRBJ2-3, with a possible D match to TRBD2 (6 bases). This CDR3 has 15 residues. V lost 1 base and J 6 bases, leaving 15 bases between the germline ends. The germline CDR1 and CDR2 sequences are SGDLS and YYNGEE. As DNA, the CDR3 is TGTGCCAGCAGCGTACAACAGGCTAGCGATGATACGCAGTATTTT. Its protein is CASSVQQASDDTQYF.

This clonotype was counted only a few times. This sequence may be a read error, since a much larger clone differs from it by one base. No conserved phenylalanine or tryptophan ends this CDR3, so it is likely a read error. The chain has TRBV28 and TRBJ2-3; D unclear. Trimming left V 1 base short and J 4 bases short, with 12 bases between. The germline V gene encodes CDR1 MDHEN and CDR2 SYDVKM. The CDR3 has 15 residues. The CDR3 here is CASSLLEQFADTQYS. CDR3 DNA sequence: TGTGCCAGCAGTTTATTGGAACAGTTTGCAGATACGCAGTATTCT.

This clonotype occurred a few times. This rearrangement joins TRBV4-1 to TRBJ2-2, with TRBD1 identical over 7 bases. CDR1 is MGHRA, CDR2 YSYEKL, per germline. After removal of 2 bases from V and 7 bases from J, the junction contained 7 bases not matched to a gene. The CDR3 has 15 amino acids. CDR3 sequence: CASSQLQGSDGELFF. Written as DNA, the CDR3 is TGCGCCAGCAGCCAATTACAGGGGTCAGACGGGGAGCTGTTTTTT.

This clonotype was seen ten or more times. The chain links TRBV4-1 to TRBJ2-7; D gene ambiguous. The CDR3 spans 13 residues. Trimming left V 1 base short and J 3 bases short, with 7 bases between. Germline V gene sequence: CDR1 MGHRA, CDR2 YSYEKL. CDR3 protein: CASSQAGSYEQYF. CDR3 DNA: TGCGCCAGCAGCCAAGCAGGTAGCTACGAGCAGTACTTC.